Detailed here is one T cell receptor beta chain. This specimen belongs to a study of T cell changes during pregnancy in multiple sclerosis. CDR3 size: 14 residues. V dropped 1 base and J dropped 7 bases, with 14 bases sitting between them. Per the germline V gene, CDR1 is SGHTA and CDR2 is FQGNSA. Clones were read by immunoSEQ multiplex PCR, and TCRdb kept only the in-frame ones, dropping some. Of approximately 50,000 clones detected, approximately 93% appear once; the ten largest clones hold roughly 0.33%. The TCR was taken from a female donor with multiple sclerosis, enrolled in a pregnancy study. J is TRBJ2-7 and V is TRBV7-2; a possible D gene is TRBD1 (6 bases). The sequencing here drew on CD4+ T cells from peripheral blood mononuclear cells, taken in the third trimester of pregnancy. The CDR3 DNA is TGTGCCAGCAGCTTAGAACAGGGCCAGCGGGAGCAGTACTTC. Translating gives CASSLEQGQREQYF.